What follows is one T cell receptor beta chain and its context. In the authors' workflow: Scientists estimated how many nucleated cells there were by amplifying reference gene primers. The repertoire was sequenced with immunoSEQ multiplex PCR; TCRdb's copy has only in-frame clones and lacks some. That table furnishes V, J and clone size, whereas the DNA furnished D and trimming. The table includes some 270,000 clones, 89% detected once. The source of the sample is a study of blood T cell repertoires in COVID-19. Study background: Donors in the United States, Italy and Spain gave samples during acute or convalescent COVID-19. PBMCs, B-cell-depleted T cells, or T cells were the source of the cDNA or gDNA that made up the material.

Trimming took off 1 base at V and 4 bases at J, with 14 bases between the two ends. The CDR3 sequence is 16 residues long. The germline V gene has CDR1 LNHDA and CDR2 SQIVND (reference sequence). Sequenced material: peripheral blood. The TCR originated in a woman in her forties who had recovered from COVID-19. This chain connects TRBV19 to TRBJ1-3, with D uncertain. CDR3: CASSIGGPGSGNTIYF. In nucleotides, the CDR3 is TGTGCCAGTAGTATAGGAGGTCCGGGAAGCGGAAACACCATATATTTT.